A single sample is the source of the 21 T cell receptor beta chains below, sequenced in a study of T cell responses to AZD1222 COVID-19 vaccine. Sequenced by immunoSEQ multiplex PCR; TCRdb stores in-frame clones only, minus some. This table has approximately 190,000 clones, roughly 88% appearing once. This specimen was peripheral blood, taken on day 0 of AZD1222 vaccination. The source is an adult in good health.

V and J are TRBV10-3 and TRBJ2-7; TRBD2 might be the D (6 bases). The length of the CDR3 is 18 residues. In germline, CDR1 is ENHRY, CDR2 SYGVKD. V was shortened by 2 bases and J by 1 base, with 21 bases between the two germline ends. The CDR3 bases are TGTGCCATCAGTGAGACTTCCGGCGGGAAGGGTATGTCCTACGAGCAGTACTTC. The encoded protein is CAISETSGGKGMSYEQYF.

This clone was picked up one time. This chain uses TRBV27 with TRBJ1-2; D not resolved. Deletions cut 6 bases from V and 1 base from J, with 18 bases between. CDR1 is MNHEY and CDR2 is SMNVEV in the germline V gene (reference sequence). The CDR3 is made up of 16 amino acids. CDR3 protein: CASRPWTSFFNYGYTF. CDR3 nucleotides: TGTGCCAGCAGACCCTGGACTAGCTTCTTTAACTATGGCTACACCTTC.

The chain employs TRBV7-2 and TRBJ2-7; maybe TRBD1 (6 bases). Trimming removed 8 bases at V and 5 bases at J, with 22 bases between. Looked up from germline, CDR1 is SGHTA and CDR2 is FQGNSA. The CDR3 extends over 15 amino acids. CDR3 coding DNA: TGTGCCAGCGCCGGGCTCGGGACAATCCAGGACGAGCAGTACTTC. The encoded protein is CASAGLGTIQDEQYF.

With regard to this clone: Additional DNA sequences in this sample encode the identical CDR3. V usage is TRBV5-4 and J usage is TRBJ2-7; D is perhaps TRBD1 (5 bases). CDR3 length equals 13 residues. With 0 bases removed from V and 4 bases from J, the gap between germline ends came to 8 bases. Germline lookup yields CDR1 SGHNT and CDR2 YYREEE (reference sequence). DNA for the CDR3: TGTGCCAGCAGCTTGGGGGGCAGGTACGAGCAGTACTTC. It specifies CASSLGGRYEQYF.

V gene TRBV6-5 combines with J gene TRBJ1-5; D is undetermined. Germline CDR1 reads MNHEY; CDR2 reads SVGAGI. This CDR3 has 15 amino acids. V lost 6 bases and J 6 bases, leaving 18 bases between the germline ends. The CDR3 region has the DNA TGTGCCAGCAGCACGGGCCCATTGGGTAGTCAGCCCCAGCATTTT. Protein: CASSTGPLGSQPQHF.

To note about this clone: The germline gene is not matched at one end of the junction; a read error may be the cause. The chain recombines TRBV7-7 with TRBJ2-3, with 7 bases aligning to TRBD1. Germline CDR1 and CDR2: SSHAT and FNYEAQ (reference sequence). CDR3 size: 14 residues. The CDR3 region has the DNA TGTGCTAGCAGCCCGGGACAGACCACAGATACGCAGTATTTT. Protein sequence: CASSPGQTTDTQYF.

CDR3 amino acids: CASSILRGWNEQFF. CDR3 bases: TGTGCCAGTAGTATTCTACGGGGTTGGAATGAGCAGTTCTTC. The chain links TRBV19 to TRBJ2-1; the D gene is possibly TRBD2 (5 bases). Germline V CDR1 and CDR2: LNHDA, SQIVND (reference sequence). The CDR3 has 14 residues. V lost 3 bases to trimming and J lost 7 bases, with 13 bases between them.

CDR3 sequence (DNA): TGTGCCAGCAGCTCGACCGGGACGGGCGGCCAGAACACTGAAGCTTTCTTT. Translated, it gives CASSSTGTGGQNTEAFF. The V gene is TRBV7-9, the J gene TRBJ1-1, with a weak D call TRBD1 (5 bases). CDR1 and CDR2 (germline): SEHNR, FQNEAQ (reference sequence). CDR3 length: 17 amino acids. V lost 4 bases, J lost 1 base, and 19 bases lay in between.

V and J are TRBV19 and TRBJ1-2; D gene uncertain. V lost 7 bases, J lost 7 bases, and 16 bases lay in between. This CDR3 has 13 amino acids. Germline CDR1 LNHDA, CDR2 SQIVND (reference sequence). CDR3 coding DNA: TGTGCCAGTACTTCTACAGTGAATAGTGGCTACACCTTC. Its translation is CASTSTVNSGYTF.

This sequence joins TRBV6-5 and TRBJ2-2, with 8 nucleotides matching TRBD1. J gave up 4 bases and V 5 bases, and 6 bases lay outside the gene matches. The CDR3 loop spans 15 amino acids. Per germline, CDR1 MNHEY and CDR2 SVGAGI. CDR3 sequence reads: CASSRTGLSTGELFF. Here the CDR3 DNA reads TGTGCCAGCAGTCGGACAGGGTTAAGCACCGGGGAGCTGTTTTTT.

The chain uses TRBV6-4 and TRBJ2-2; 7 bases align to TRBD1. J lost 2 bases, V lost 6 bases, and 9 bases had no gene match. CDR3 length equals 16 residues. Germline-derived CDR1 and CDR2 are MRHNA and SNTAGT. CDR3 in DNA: TGTGCCAGCAGCCCCTCCGGGACAGAAAACACCGGGGAGCTGTTTTTT. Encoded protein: CASSPSGTENTGELFF.

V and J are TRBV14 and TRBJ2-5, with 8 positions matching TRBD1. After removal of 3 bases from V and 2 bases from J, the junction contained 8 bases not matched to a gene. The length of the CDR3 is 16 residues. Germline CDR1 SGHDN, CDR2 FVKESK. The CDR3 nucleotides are TGTGCCAGCAGCCACCCCTCAGGGACAGGACAAGAGACCCAGTACTTC. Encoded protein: CASSHPSGTGQETQYF.

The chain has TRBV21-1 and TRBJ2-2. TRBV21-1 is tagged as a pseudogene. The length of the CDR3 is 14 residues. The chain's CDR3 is CASSKLRTTGELFF. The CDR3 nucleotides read TGTGCCAGCAGCAAGCTAAGGACCACCGGGGAGCTGTTTTTT.

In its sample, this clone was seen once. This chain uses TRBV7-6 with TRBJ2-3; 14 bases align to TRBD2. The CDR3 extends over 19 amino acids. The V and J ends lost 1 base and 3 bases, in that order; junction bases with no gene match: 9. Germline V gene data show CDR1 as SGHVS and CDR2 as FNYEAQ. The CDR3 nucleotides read TGTGCCAGCAGCTTAGGGTCCGGGACTAGCGGGAGCGGTACAGATACGCAGTATTTT. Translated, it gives CASSLGSGTSGSGTDTQYF.

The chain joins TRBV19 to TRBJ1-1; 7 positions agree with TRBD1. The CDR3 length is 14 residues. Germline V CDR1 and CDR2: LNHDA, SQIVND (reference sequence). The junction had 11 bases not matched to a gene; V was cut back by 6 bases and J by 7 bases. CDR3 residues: CASSLDRAWGEAFF. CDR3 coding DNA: TGTGCCAGTAGCTTAGACAGGGCGTGGGGTGAAGCTTTCTTT.

DNA of the CDR3: TGTGCCACCAGTGACCCCTCCGGGACAACCTACAATGAGCAGTTCTTC. Encoded protein: CATSDPSGTTYNEQFF. The chain links TRBV24-1 to TRBJ2-1, with TRBD1 as a possible D gene (6 bases). In germline, CDR1 is KGHDR, CDR2 SFDVKD. Trimming left V 4 bases short and J 2 bases short, with 14 bases between. This CDR3 contains 16 residues.

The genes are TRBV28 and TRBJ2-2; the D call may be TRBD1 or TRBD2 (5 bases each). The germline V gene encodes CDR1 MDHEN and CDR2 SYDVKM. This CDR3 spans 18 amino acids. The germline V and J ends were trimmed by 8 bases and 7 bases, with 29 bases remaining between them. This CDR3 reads CASRPLPGPRGSGGELFF. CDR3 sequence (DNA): TGTGCCAGCCGACCCTTACCGGGACCCCGTGGGTCCGGCGGGGAGCTGTTTTTT.

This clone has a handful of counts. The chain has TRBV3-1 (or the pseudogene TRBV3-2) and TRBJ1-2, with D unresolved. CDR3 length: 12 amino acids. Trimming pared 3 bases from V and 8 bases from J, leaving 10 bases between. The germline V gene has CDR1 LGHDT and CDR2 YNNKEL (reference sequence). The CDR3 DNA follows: TGTGCCAGCAGCCAGAGAGAGTGGGGCTACACCTTC. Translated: CASSQREWGYTF.

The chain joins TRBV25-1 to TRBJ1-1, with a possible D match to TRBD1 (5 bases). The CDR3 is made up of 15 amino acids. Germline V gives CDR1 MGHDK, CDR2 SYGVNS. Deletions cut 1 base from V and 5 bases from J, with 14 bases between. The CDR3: CASSESTGSITEAFF. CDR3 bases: TGTGCCAGCAGTGAATCAACAGGTTCCATAACTGAAGCTTTCTTT.

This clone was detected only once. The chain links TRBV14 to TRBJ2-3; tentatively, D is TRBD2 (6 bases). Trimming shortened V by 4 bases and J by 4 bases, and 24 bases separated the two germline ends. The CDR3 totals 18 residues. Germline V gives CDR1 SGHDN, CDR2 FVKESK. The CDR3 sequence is CASSRLGEAIHLPDTQYF. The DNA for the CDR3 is TGTGCCAGCAGCCGTCTAGGGGAGGCAATCCACCTCCCAGATACGCAGTATTTT.

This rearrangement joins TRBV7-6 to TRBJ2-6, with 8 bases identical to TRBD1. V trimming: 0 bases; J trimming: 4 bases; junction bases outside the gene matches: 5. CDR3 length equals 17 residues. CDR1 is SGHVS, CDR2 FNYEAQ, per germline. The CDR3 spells CASSLARTGFGANVLTF. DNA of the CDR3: TGTGCCAGCAGCTTAGCGAGGACAGGGTTCGGGGCCAACGTCCTGACTTTC.